This entry features one T cell receptor beta chain sequence. Its antigen remains unidentified. This entry is derived from a study of T cell responses to AZD1222 COVID-19 vaccine. Study-wide findings and caveats: Regions 160-218 and 743-854 held dominance among vaccine-associated CD4 TCRs, which spanned spike. Just five or six AZD1222 recipients were seropositive at baseline. Every sample of the repertoires postdated the peak T cell response. Most donors were white British and more were female, and clonal diversity was possibly underestimated.

Here immunoSEQ multiplex PCR was the method, and the copy in TCRdb shows in-frame clones only, minus some. The sample consists of 50,000 to 85,000 clones, 60% to 85% of them appearing once. The TCR was taken from an adult in good health. Sequenced here: peripheral blood, sampled on day 0 of MenACWY control vaccination.

The CDR3 DNA reads as TGTGCCAGCAGCCGCTCGGCGGTGCAAGAGACCCAGTACTTC. Its translation: CASSRSAVQETQYF. The chain carries TRBV5-4 and TRBJ2-5; no reliable D call. The CDR3 has 14 residues. V was cut by 4 bases and J by 2 bases, with 12 bases left in between. Per germline, CDR1 SGHNT and CDR2 YYREEE (reference sequence).